These 21 T cell receptor beta chains share one sample of origin, sequenced in a study of T-cell reconstitution after alpha-beta-depleted transplantation in children. During its preparation, the TCRbeta library received unique molecular identifiers. TCRdb re-derived calls from the PCR reads in MiXCR, one entry per CDR3 protein. Of a few hundred thousand distinct CDR3 sequences in the sample, approximately 10% were seen once. The sample in question was PBMCs from the stem cell graft donor, obtained from the stem cell graft. The receptors originated from a human donor who donated a stem cell graft to a child with acute lymphoblastic leukemia.

This clonotype was seen ten or more times. The chain employs TRBV29-1 and TRBJ2-7; no clear D. This CDR3 is built from 13 residues. Germline V gives CDR1 SQVTM, CDR2 ANQGSEA. Trimming shortened V by 4 bases and J by 0 bases, and 10 bases separated the two germline ends. DNA of the CDR3: TGCAGCGTTGTCTCCGGGTACTCCTACGAGCAGTACTTC. Residues: CSVVSGYSYEQYF.

The chain has TRBV10-3 and TRBJ2-1; D unresolved. The CDR3 is 15 amino acids. Trimming cost V 0 bases and J 8 bases, with 14 bases left between them. CDR1 is ENHRY, CDR2 SYGVKD, per germline. The CDR3 nucleotides read TGTGCCATCAGTGAGTCGAGTGTTGAAGGATATGAGCAGTTCTTC. Encoded protein: CAISESSVEGYEQFF.

This clonotype was observed a few times. This chain connects TRBV28 to TRBJ1-1; TRBD1 matches 9 bases. V was clipped by 4 bases and J by 5 bases; unmatched bases: 14. The V gene's germline CDR1 is MDHEN and CDR2 SYDVKM. The CDR3 has 17 residues. The CDR3 DNA follows: TGTGCCAGCAGTTCCGTTGAACAGGGGGCGGGAGAAACTGAAGCTTTCTTT. Its translation: CASSSVEQGAGETEAFF. Full variable domain (rest looked up from reference TRBV28 and TRBJ1-1): DVKVTQSSRYLVKRTGEKVFLECVQDMDHENMFWYRQDPGLGLRLIYFSYDVKMKEKGDIPEGYSVSREKKERFSLILESASTNQTSMYLCASSSVEQGAGETEAFFGQGTRLTVV.

This clonotype was detected a few times. An end of the junction does not agree with germline; a read error may underlie this. This sequence joins TRBV28 and TRBJ2-5; 10 nucleotides align to TRBD2. Germline values: CDR1 MDHEN, CDR2 SYDVKM. The CDR3 is 16 amino acids. The CDR3 sequence is CASRMVAGGPQGTQYF. The CDR3 region has the DNA TGTGCCAGCAGGATGGTAGCGGGAGGCCCCCAAGGGACCCAGTACTTC.

This clonotype was seen ten or more times. The chain joins TRBV20-1 to TRBJ2-1, with a weak D call TRBD2 (6 bases). The germline V gene encodes CDR1 DFQATT and CDR2 SNEGSKA (reference sequence). V shed 2 bases and J shed 10 bases, with 18 bases lying between them. The CDR3 is 14 residues long. CDR3 region: CSARPTVGGREQFF. The CDR3 coding sequence is TGCAGTGCTAGACCCACGGTGGGGGGTAGGGAGCAGTTCTTC.

This chain connects TRBV5-1 to TRBJ2-1, with 7 nucleotides matching TRBD2. The trim removed 4 bases at V and 6 bases at J, leaving 7 bases unmatched. The CDR3 is made up of 14 amino acids. Germline V gene sequence: CDR1 SGHRS, CDR2 YFSETQ. CDR3 nucleotide sequence: TGCGCCAGCAGCCTACCGCGGGAGATCAATGAGCAGTTCTTC. This gives the protein CASSLPREINEQFF.

The gene calls are TRBV10-3 and TRBJ1-2; D remains unclear. Trimming pared 0 bases from V and 2 bases from J, leaving 13 bases between. The CDR3 covers 16 residues. Germline loops: CDR1 ENHRY, CDR2 SYGVKD. The CDR3 reads CAISESVGTGNYGYTF. In DNA, the CDR3 is TGTGCCATCAGTGAGTCGGTTGGAACGGGCAACTATGGCTACACCTTC.

This sequence joins TRBV5-5 and TRBJ1-1; TRBD1 might be the D (6 bases). Trimming removed 4 bases at V and 1 base at J, with 20 bases between. Germline V CDR1 and CDR2: SGHKS, YYEKEE (reference sequence). The CDR3 consists of 17 residues. In DNA form, the CDR3 reads TGTGCCAGCAGCCTTGATACAGGGTGGGTAAAGAACACTGAAGCTTTCTTT. Protein: CASSLDTGWVKNTEAFF. The variable domain in full, completed from reference TRBV5-5 and TRBJ1-1, reads DAGVTQSPTHLIKTRGQQVTLRCSPISGHKSVSWYQQVLGQGPQFIFQYYEKEERGRGNFPDRFSARQFPNYSSELNVNALLLGDSALYLCASSLDTGWVKNTEAFFGQGTRLTVV.

The V gene is TRBV6-2 or TRBV6-3, the J gene TRBJ2-3; no definite D call. In germline, CDR1 is MNHEY, CDR2 SVGEGT. V was trimmed by 4 bases and J by 1 base, leaving 9 bases between them. The CDR3 spans 14 residues. The CDR3 bases are TGTGCCAGCAGTTTCCAAACGGGCACAGATACGCAGTATTTT. This encodes CASSFQTGTDTQYF.

As to this clonotype: Just one base apart from a much larger clone, this may be a read error. The gene calls are TRBV5-4 and TRBJ2-7, with TRBD2 as a possible D gene (6 bases). Germline V gene lookup returns CDR1 SGHNT and CDR2 YYREEE (reference sequence). The CDR3 consists of 14 residues. The CDR3 loop reads CASKMDYSSSEQYF. CDR3 coding DNA: TGTGCCAGCAAAATGGACTACAGCTCCTCCGAGCAGTACTTC.

At least ten counts were recorded for this clonotype. This chain connects TRBV11-2 to TRBJ2-1, with 8 bases identical to TRBD2. The germline V gene encodes CDR1 SGHAT and CDR2 FQNNGV. V shed 11 bases, J shed 10 bases, and the junction held 13 bases outside the gene matches. The CDR3 covers 13 residues. CDR3 amino acids: CAGLKSGSDEQFF. The DNA for the CDR3 is TGTGCCGGACTTAAGAGCGGGAGTGACGAGCAGTTCTTC.

This clonotype was picked up many times. The chain has TRBV5-1 and TRBJ2-1, with 11 bases fitting TRBD2. V lost 5 bases, J lost 1 base, and 5 bases stayed unmatched. The CDR3 has 16 residues. Germline lookup yields CDR1 SGHRS and CDR2 YFSETQ. The CDR3 nucleotides are TGCGCCAGCAGTCTGGGACTAGCGGTTTCCTACAATGAGCAGTTCTTC. It codes for CASSLGLAVSYNEQFF.

The V call is TRBV12-3 or TRBV12-4, the J call TRBJ1-2, with TRBD1 matching 7 bases. With 6 bases clipped from V and 0 bases from J, the junction kept 7 bases outside the gene matches. This CDR3 region has 15 residues. The chain's CDR3 is CASSPPGTANYGYTF. CDR3 in DNA: TGTGCCAGCAGCCCGCCGGGGACAGCTAACTATGGCTACACCTTC.

This chain uses TRBV5-1 with TRBJ2-3; D not certain. V was cut by 0 bases and J by 6 bases, with 8 bases left in between. Germline V gene sequence: CDR1 SGHRS, CDR2 YFSETQ. This CDR3 is 13 amino acids long. CDR3 protein: CASSLVAEDTQYF. Here the CDR3 DNA reads TGCGCCAGCAGCTTGGTGGCAGAGGATACGCAGTATTTT. The full variable domain, completed using reference TRBV5-1 and TRBJ2-3, is KAGVTQTPRYLIKTRGQQVTLSCSPISGHRSVSWYQQTPGQGLQFLFEYFSETQRNKGNFPGRFSGRQFSNSRSEMNVSTLELGDSALYLCASSLVAEDTQYFGPGTRLTVL.

This clonotype has only a few counts. The V call is TRBV20-1, the J call TRBJ2-1; D gene ambiguous. The V gene's germline CDR1 is DFQATT and CDR2 SNEGSKA (reference sequence). Trimming removed 4 bases from V and 8 bases from J, with 21 bases in between. CDR3 length: 15 residues. Here the CDR3 reads CSATQRESPQYEQFF. DNA of the CDR3: TGCAGTGCTACGCAGCGTGAGAGCCCCCAATATGAGCAGTTCTTC.

To note about this clonotype: A much larger clonotype is one base distant, so this may be a read error. This chain uses TRBV20-1 with TRBJ2-1; 10 nucleotides align to TRBD2. CDR1 is DFQATT, CDR2 SNEGSKA, per germline (reference sequence). The CDR3 contains 14 residues. J lost 5 bases, V lost 4 bases, and 5 bases had no gene match. This CDR3 is CSATAGGFDNEQFF. The CDR3 nucleotides are TGCAGTGCTACAGCGGGAGGGTTTGACAATGAGCAGTTCTTC.

In this sample, this clonotype turned up a few times. The chain couples TRBV2 to TRBJ2-1, with 10 bases that match TRBD2. J lost 6 bases, V lost 6 bases, and 17 bases had no gene match. CDR1 is SNHLY, CDR2 FYNNEI, per germline. CDR3 length: 18 residues. CDR3 DNA sequence: TGTGCCAGCAGGGTCCGTAGTGGGATAGCGGGAGGAGGCAATGAGCAGTTCTTC. Residues: CASRVRSGIAGGGNEQFF.

This clonotype was recorded at least ten times. The CDR3 spells CASSPVGTGTAQYF. The DNA for the CDR3 is TGCGCCAGCAGCCCAGTAGGGACAGGGACAGCCCAGTACTTC. The rearrangement joins TRBV4-1 to TRBJ2-5; TRBD1 agrees at 9 bases. Germline CDR1 is MGHRA and CDR2 is YSYEKL. V was pared by 4 bases and J by 9 bases, with 9 bases of the junction left unmatched. This CDR3 spans 14 amino acids.

CDR3 in DNA: TGCGCCAGCAGCGCCGGGACAGGGGATGAGACCCAGTACTTC. This encodes CASSAGTGDETQYF. This chain connects TRBV5-1 to TRBJ2-5, with 10 bases aligning to TRBD1. Germline V gene lookup returns CDR1 SGHRS and CDR2 YFSETQ. CDR3 length: 14 residues. V shed 4 bases, J shed 5 bases, and the junction held 5 bases outside the gene matches. Complete variable domain (other parts from reference TRBV5-1 and TRBJ2-5): KAGVTQTPRYLIKTRGQQVTLSCSPISGHRSVSWYQQTPGQGLQFLFEYFSETQRNKGNFPGRFSGRQFSNSRSEMNVSTLELGDSALYLCASSAGTGDETQYFGPGTRLLVL.

The sample holds many counts of this clonotype. The rearrangement links TRBV7-9 to TRBJ1-1; D ambiguous. Germline CDR1 reads SEHNR; CDR2 reads FQNEAQ (reference sequence). V lost 2 bases to trimming and J lost 3 bases, with 10 bases between them. The CDR3 covers 14 residues. In nucleotides, the CDR3 is TGTGCCAGCAGCTTAAGCCTGCGGGACACTGAAGCTTTCTTT. Translation: CASSLSLRDTEAFF.

The chain combines TRBV20-1 with TRBJ2-7; D gene ambiguous. The CDR3 length is 11 residues. The V and J ends lost 3 bases and 4 bases respectively, with 7 bases between them. Germline V gives CDR1 DFQATT, CDR2 SNEGSKA (reference sequence). The CDR3 DNA reads as TGCAGTGCTAGCCCCGTGTACGAGCAGTACTTC. Encoded protein: CSASPVYEQYF.